What follows are 19 T cell receptor beta chains derived from one specimen sequenced in a study of shared clonotypes between healthy human individuals. The table came from immunoSEQ multiplex PCR; TCRdb's copy has only in-frame clones and leaves some out. The table lists about 1.5 million clones, more than 95% of them singletons. The sequencing sample was made of naive CD4+ T cells sorted from blood. Subset defined: CD45RA+ positively selected. Source of these receptors: a man aged 25-45 years in good health.

The chain is built from TRBV7-3 and TRBJ2-1; 11 bases align to TRBD2. Per the germline V gene, CDR1 is SGHTA and CDR2 is FQGTGA. CDR3 size: 15 residues. V lost 3 bases to trimming and J lost 9 bases; unmatched junction nucleotides: 7. CDR3 DNA sequence: TGTGCCAGCAGCTTGACTAGCGGGGCCCTCGCTGAGCAGTTCTTC. This codes for CASSLTSGALAEQFF.

The chain uses TRBV30 and TRBJ2-3; 10 nucleotides agree with TRBD2. The CDR3 covers 14 residues. Germline-derived CDR1 and CDR2 are GTSNPN and SVGIG (reference sequence). J was trimmed by 6 bases and V by 2 bases; bases with no gene match: 5. For the CDR3, the DNA is TGTGCCTGGAGTCTAGCGGGAGCTCTGGATACGCAGTATTTT. Encoded protein: CAWSLAGALDTQYF.

Notes on this clone: Other DNA sequences in this sample translate to the same CDR3. This chain connects TRBV11-2 to TRBJ2-2; D ambiguous. The CDR3 runs to 13 residues. The germline V and J ends were trimmed by 2 bases and 3 bases, with 4 bases remaining between them. Germline V lookup: CDR1 SGHAT, CDR2 FQNNGV. The CDR3 region is CASSLTDTGELFF. CDR3 in DNA: TGTGCCAGCAGCTTAACGGACACCGGGGAGCTGTTTTTT.

The chain employs TRBV11-1 and TRBJ2-4, with D maybe TRBD2 (6 bases). The germline CDR1 and CDR2 sequences are SGHAT and FQDESV (reference sequence). This CDR3 spans 13 amino acids. V was pared by 2 bases and J by 6 bases, with 8 bases between. In DNA form, the CDR3 reads TGTGCCAGCAGCTTATCGGGACTAAACATTCAGTACTTC. This gives the protein CASSLSGLNIQYF.

The V gene is TRBV2, the J gene TRBJ2-1; TRBD2 aligns across 11 bases. CDR1 is SNHLY and CDR2 is FYNNEI in the germline V gene. V lost 1 base, J lost 15 bases, and 14 bases stayed unmatched. The CDR3 runs to 16 residues. The CDR3 DNA reads as TGTGCCAGCAGTGAAGTATCTCCGGAACTAGCGGGAGTCGGGTTCTTC. This encodes CASSEVSPELAGVGFF.

A word on this clone: Other DNA sequences in this sample translate to the same CDR3. The V call is TRBV11-2, the J call TRBJ1-5, with D maybe TRBD1 (5 bases). V was trimmed by 1 base and J by 7 bases, leaving 8 bases between them. The CDR3 loop spans 13 amino acids. The germline V gene encodes CDR1 SGHAT and CDR2 FQNNGV. CDR3 region: CASSLGGDQPQHF. Written as DNA, the CDR3 is TGTGCCAGCAGCTTAGGGGGCGACCAGCCCCAGCATTTT.

The table lists this clone with a count of one. The chain employs TRBV28 and TRBJ2-7, with D possibly matching TRBD1 (5 bases). Trimming took 8 bases from V and 5 from J, leaving 19 bases between them. This CDR3 is 14 amino acids long. Germline loops: CDR1 MDHEN, CDR2 SYDVKM. In DNA form, the CDR3 reads TGTGCCAGCCTACCTCCAGGGCGGTATGACGAGCAGTACTTC. Its protein product is CASLPPGRYDEQYF.

The chain is built from TRBV4-2 and TRBJ2-5, with TRBD2 matching 7 bases. V lost 1 base and J lost 0; bases outside the gene matches: 2. Germline assignment: CDR1 LGHNA and CDR2 YNFKEQ. The CDR3 covers 15 residues. This CDR3 reads CASSQGEGNQETQYF. CDR3 nucleotide sequence: TGTGCCAGCAGCCAAGGGGAGGGGAACCAAGAGACCCAGTACTTC.

V usage is TRBV7-9 and J usage is TRBJ1-4; D unclear. The germline V and J ends were trimmed by 1 base and 7 bases, with 10 bases remaining between them. This CDR3 has 14 residues. CDR1 and CDR2 (germline): SEHNR, FQNEAQ (reference sequence). CDR3 protein: CASSLEFSVEKLFF. CDR3 coding DNA: TGTGCCAGCAGCTTAGAGTTTTCAGTTGAAAAACTGTTTTTT.

The chain couples TRBV19 to TRBJ1-4; no clear D gene. The germline V gene has CDR1 LNHDA and CDR2 SQIVND (reference sequence). The CDR3 contains 13 residues. Trimming removed 3 bases at V and 7 bases at J, with 9 bases between. The CDR3 nucleotides read TGTGCCAGTAGTATTGGGAGATTTGAAAAACTGTTTTTT. Amino acids: CASSIGRFEKLFF. The full variable domain, in which reference TRBV19 and TRBJ1-4 provide the parts outside the CDR3, is DGGITQSPKYLFRKEGQNVTLSCEQNLNHDAMYWYRQDPGQGLRLIYYSQIVNDFQKGDIAEGYSVSREKKESFPLTVTSAQKNPTAFYLCASSIGRFEKLFFGSGTQLSVL.

The chain combines TRBV6-5 with TRBJ2-3, with D perhaps given as TRBD1 or TRBD2 (5 bases each). The germline V gene encodes CDR1 MNHEY and CDR2 SVGAGI. The CDR3 has 14 amino acids. The germline V and J ends were trimmed by 0 bases and 5 bases, with 9 bases remaining between them. CDR3 sequence: CASSYSGTEDTQYF. As DNA, the CDR3 is TGTGCCAGCAGTTACTCCGGGACCGAAGATACGCAGTATTTT.

Here the CDR3 DNA reads TGTGCCAGCAGCCAACAAAGTCGAGGTGAGCAGTTCTTC. This translates into CASSQQSRGEQFF. This sequence joins TRBV5-4 and TRBJ2-1, with D hard to call. The CDR3 extends over 13 amino acids. Germline V lookup: CDR1 SGHNT, CDR2 YYREEE (reference sequence). V was shortened by 4 bases and J by 9 bases, with 14 bases between the two germline ends.

This clone was recorded only once. This chain links TRBV5-1 with TRBJ1-5; D gene ambiguous. The CDR3 has 14 residues. Trimming removed 4 bases from V and 8 bases from J, with 16 bases in between. Germline V CDR1 and CDR2: SGHRS, YFSETQ. This chain's CDR3 is CASSGGVIGEPQHF. CDR3 coding DNA: TGCGCCAGCAGCGGCGGGGTCATCGGGGAGCCCCAGCATTTT. The variable domain in full, with the rest retrieved from reference TRBV5-1 and TRBJ1-5, is KAGVTQTPRYLIKTRGQQVTLSCSPISGHRSVSWYQQTPGQGLQFLFEYFSETQRNKGNFPGRFSGRQFSNSRSEMNVSTLELGDSALYLCASSGGVIGEPQHFGDGTRLSIL.

Concerning this clone: This specimen includes other DNA sequences encoding the same CDR3. J is TRBJ2-2 and V is TRBV5-1, with 16 positions matching TRBD2. V lost 4 bases to trimming and J lost 5 bases; unmatched junction nucleotides: 8. CDR1 SGHRS and CDR2 YFSETQ come from the germline V gene. CDR3 length: 18 amino acids. The CDR3 sequence: CASSPGLAGGPGTGELFF. The CDR3 DNA reads TGCGCCAGCAGCCCGGGACTAGCGGGAGGGCCGGGAACCGGGGAGCTGTTTTTT.

The sample holds one count of this clone. The V call is TRBV10-1, the J call TRBJ2-3; D is possibly TRBD2 (5 bases). V lost 7 bases and J 1 base, leaving 15 bases between the germline ends. This CDR3 spans 15 amino acids. The germline gives CDR1 WNHNN, CDR2 SYGVQD (reference sequence). The CDR3 is CASKESPRGTDTQYF. As DNA, the CDR3 is TGCGCCAGCAAGGAGTCCCCGAGGGGCACAGATACGCAGTATTTT.

The V and J genes are TRBV6-6 and TRBJ1-3, with TRBD1 as a possible D gene (5 bases). V lost 7 bases and J 1 base, leaving 11 bases between the germline ends. Germline CDR1 reads MNHNY; CDR2 reads SVGAGI (reference sequence). The CDR3 length is 14 residues. CDR3 protein: CASTYGGSGNTIYF. For the CDR3, the DNA is TGTGCCAGCACCTACGGGGGTTCTGGAAACACCATATATTTT.

The chain carries TRBV5-1 and TRBJ2-1; 9 positions match TRBD2. CDR3 length: 16 amino acids. CDR1 SGHRS and CDR2 YFSETQ come from the germline V gene. The ends lost 9 bases at V and 0 bases at J; junction bases unmatched: 10. As DNA, the CDR3 is TGCGCCAACATTAGCGGGAGACCCTGCTCCTACAATGAGCAGTTCTTC. Amino acids: CANISGRPCSYNEQFF.

V gene TRBV14 combines with J gene TRBJ2-1, with D possibly TRBD1 on 6 matching bases. Looked up from germline, CDR1 is SGHDN and CDR2 is FVKESK. Trimming shortened V by 3 bases and J by 9 bases, and 18 bases separated the two germline ends. CDR3 length: 15 residues. The CDR3 reads CASSQGTLIGGEQFF. The CDR3 coding sequence is TGTGCCAGCAGCCAGGGGACACTCATCGGCGGTGAGCAGTTCTTC.

J is TRBJ2-3 and V is TRBV4-1, with 8 bases aligning to TRBD2. V was pared by 1 base and J by 4 bases, with 7 bases of the junction left unmatched. The CDR3 is 16 amino acids. Germline-derived CDR1 and CDR2 are MGHRA and YSYEKL. CDR3 protein: CASSQGTGRAPDTQYF. CDR3 sequence (DNA): TGCGCCAGCAGCCAAGGGACCGGGAGGGCCCCAGATACGCAGTATTTT.